This is a list of T cell receptor beta chains from one sample in a study of CD8 T cells in Susac syndrome. Each CDR3 protein gets one entry after TCRdb re-called the immunoSEQ multiplex PCR reads with MiXCR. This table has about 280,000 distinct CDR3 sequences, 85% appearing once. The sequenced sample was CD8+ T cells from PBMCs. The receptor set was obtained from a human donor with multiple sclerosis. CDR3s include the opening cysteine and the closing phenylalanine or tryptophan. The order of the fields is V gene, J gene, clone size, D gene, CDR3 protein, CDR3 DNA. The D gene is left open where the match is weak. For some rows the clone size is stated as once, few or many, or as a class when expanded; others skip it.

TRBV7-9	TRBJ2-1	.	TRBD2	CASSFTAGTSFSEQFF	TGTGCCAGCAGCTTCACAGCCGGGACTAGTTTCAGTGAGCAGTTCTTC
TRBV20-1	TRBJ2-7	.	TRBD1	CSGDRDHEQYF	TGCAGTGGGGACAGGGACCACGAGCAGTACTTC
TRBV27	TRBJ2-3	.	TRBD2	CASSSPASGRRKDVGTQYF	TGTGCCAGCAGTTCCCCGGCTAGCGGGAGGCGTAAGGATGTGGGTACGCAGTATTTT
TRBV19	TRBJ1-1	.	.	CASRTDLEDTEAFF	TGTGCCAGTAGGACCGACCTGGAGGACACTGAAGCTTTCTTT
TRBV5-4	TRBJ1-4	.	TRBD1	CASRGQGAYEKLFF	TGTGCCAGCAGGGGACAGGGGGCGTATGAAAAACTGTTTTTT
TRBV7-6	TRBJ1-2	few	.	CASSLAGGHGYTF	TGTGCCAGCAGCTTAGCAGGCGGTCATGGCTACACCTTC
TRBV20-1	TRBJ2-1	.	TRBD2	CSARLPPGLAGWNANNEQFF	TGCAGTGCTAGACTACCCCCCGGACTAGCGGGCTGGAATGCAAACAATGAGCAGTTCTTC
TRBV24-1	TRBJ1-5	.	.	CATSEGVGNQPQHF	TGTGCCACCAGTGAAGGGGTTGGAAATCAGCCCCAGCATTTT
TRBV27	TRBJ2-7	.	.	CASGRGQPYEQYF	TGTGCCAGCGGTCGGGGGCAGCCCTACGAGCAGTACTTC
TRBV19	TRBJ1-1	.	.	CASSIVKNTEAFF	TGTGCCAGTAGTATAGTTAAGAACACTGAAGCTTTCTTT
TRBV19	TRBJ1-2	.	TRBD1	CASSMTGGRTYGYTF	TGTGCCAGTAGTATGACAGGGGGACGAACCTATGGCTACACCTTC
TRBV6-1	TRBJ2-7	.	.	CASSELGFPYEQYF	TGTGCCAGCAGTGAACTCGGATTTCCCTACGAGCAGTACTTC
TRBV29-1	TRBJ1-2	.	TRBD1	CSVPRQGAYGYTF	TGCAGCGTTCCTCGACAGGGGGCCTATGGCTACACCTTC
TRBV20-1	TRBJ1-2	.	.	CSSPWGNLNYGYTF	TGCAGTTCTCCTTGGGGAAACTTGAACTATGGCTACACCTTC
TRBV19	TRBJ2-2	once	.	CASSIQGAAGELFF	TGTGCCAGTAGTATACAGGGTGCTGCCGGGGAGCTGTTTTTT
TRBV28	TRBJ2-7	.	.	CASSSRGKTYEQYF	TGTGCCAGCAGTTCCCGGGGGAAAACCTACGAGCAGTACTTC
TRBV6-1	TRBJ2-7	.	TRBD2	CASSEWRGAYEQYF	TGTGCCAGCAGTGAATGGCGGGGGGCCTACGAGCAGTACTTC
TRBV6-1	TRBJ1-5	.	.	CASSPFQTVRSVEQPQHF	TGTGCCAGCAGTCCCTTCCAGACAGTCCGGAGCGTGGAGCAGCCCCAGCATTTT
TRBV1	TRBJ2-1	.	.	CTSSPAVPPGQGYNEQFF	TGCACCAGCAGCCCCGCCGTGCCTCCGGGACAGGGCTACAATGAGCAGTTCTTC
TRBV11-3	TRBJ2-7	once	.	CASSRGDSSYEQYF	TGTGCCAGCAGCCGGGGGGACAGCTCCTACGAGCAGTACTTC
TRBV9	TRBJ2-1	.	.	CASSVWTDNEQFF	TGTGCCAGCAGCGTATGGACCGACAATGAGCAGTTCTTC
TRBV9	TRBJ2-1	.	.	CASSDPERALDNEQFF	TGTGCCAGCAGCGATCCAGAGCGGGCCCTTGACAATGAGCAGTTCTTC
TRBV28	TRBJ2-2	.	.	CASSFGGTGNTGELFF	TGTGCCAGCAGTTTTGGTGGGACGGGGAACACCGGGGAGCTGTTTTTT
TRBV9	TRBJ2-1	few	TRBD2	CASSVSGRAQNEQFF	TGTGCCAGCAGCGTTAGCGGGAGGGCTCAGAATGAGCAGTTCTTC
TRBV28	TRBJ2-1	.	.	CASSFTGTSYNEQFF	TGTGCCAGCAGTTTCACGGGGACCTCCTACAATGAGCAGTTCTTC
TRBV7-9	TRBJ1-1	.	.	CASSLDGGSEAFF	TGTGCCAGCAGCTTAGACGGGGGGTCTGAAGCTTTCTTT
TRBV30	TRBJ2-1	.	.	CAWSVGNNEQFF	TGTGCCTGGAGTGTGGGTAACAATGAGCAGTTCTTC
TRBV2	TRBJ1-5	.	.	CASSDREGLSGSNQPQHF	TGTGCCAGCAGTGACAGGGAAGGGCTCTCGGGCAGCAATCAGCCCCAGCATTTT
TRBV4-2	TRBJ2-1	once	TRBD2	CASSQDWNGAGGNEQFF	TGTGCCAGCAGCCAAGATTGGAATGGAGCGGGGGGAAACGAGCAGTTCTTC
TRBV5-5	TRBJ2-5	.	.	CASRYRRQQETQYF	TGTGCCAGCAGATACAGGAGACAACAAGAGACCCAGTACTTC
TRBV7-8	TRBJ2-5	.	.	CASSLASSSRETQYF	TGTGCCAGCAGCTTAGCGTCTTCTAGCCGAGAGACCCAGTACTTC
TRBV28	TRBJ2-5	.	TRBD2	CASSNIVSGKETQYF	TGTGCCAGCTCTAACATAGTAAGCGGGAAAGAGACCCAGTACTTC
TRBV5-6	TRBJ2-6	.	TRBD1	CASSLMRQGLRSGANVLTF	TGTGCCAGCAGCTTGATGAGACAGGGATTGCGCTCTGGGGCCAACGTCCTGACTTTC
TRBV2	TRBJ2-7	.	TRBD1	CASRTQGASDEQYF	TGTGCCAGCAGGACCCAGGGGGCTTCGGACGAGCAGTACTTC
TRBV7-2	TRBJ2-7	.	.	CASSSGAYYEQYF	TGTGCCAGCAGCTCCGGGGCCTACTACGAGCAGTACTTC
TRBV30	TRBJ1-1	.	.	CAWSDRGLAEAFF	TGTGCCTGGAGTGACCGGGGGTTGGCTGAAGCTTTCTTT
TRBV7-9	TRBJ1-3	.	TRBD1	CASSLSPTGSSGNTIYF	TGTGCCAGCAGCTTATCCCCGACAGGGAGCTCTGGAAACACCATATATTTT